This T cell receptor (beta chain) was found in a study of blood T cell repertoires in COVID-19. Study-level information: In each case, the material was cDNA or gDNA derived from T cells, B-cell-depleted T cells, or PBMCs.

On this clone itself: A read error may produce the germline difference seen at one junction end.

Germline CDR1 is DFQATT and CDR2 is SNEGSKA (reference sequence). The CDR3 is made up of 11 amino acids. Original analysis: Scientists estimated how many nucleated cells there were by amplifying reference gene primers. Profiling relied on immunoSEQ multiplex PCR, and the TCRdb table lists in-frame clones only, not all of them. From that table come the V and J calls and clone size; the DNA was used to work out D and trimming. Of over 85,000 clones in the sample, about 90% were seen once. The chain employs TRBV20-1 and TRBJ1-1; D unresolved. Sequencing was performed on peripheral blood. The TCR sequence derives from a woman between 65 and 79 years old with acute or convalescent COVID-19. The CDR3 sequence: CSARAWTAAFF. Written as DNA, the CDR3 is TGCAGTGCTAGAGCATGGACTGCAGCTTTCTTT.